The source of this TCR beta chain is a study of blood T cell repertoires in COVID-19. For the study at large: The study drew acute and convalescent COVID-19 samples from the United States, Italy and Spain. PBMCs, B-cell-depleted T cells, or T cells were the source of the cDNA or gDNA that made up the material.

Germline V gene data show CDR1 as MNHEY and CDR2 as SVGEGT. This CDR3 contains 14 residues. Unmatched junction bases numbered 7, after V lost 5 bases and J lost 7 bases. Using immunoSEQ multiplex PCR, the repertoire was profiled, and TCRdb retains in-frame clones only, with some absent. Among roughly 350,000 clones listed, roughly 89% were seen once. The chain links TRBV6-2 or TRBV6-3 to TRBJ1-4; the match to TRBD1 covers 7 bases. Material for sequencing was peripheral blood. The TCR comes from a woman between 18 and 30 years old who had recovered from COVID-19. The CDR3 is CASSRQGGSEKLFF. The CDR3 region has the DNA TGTGCCAGCAGTCGGCAAGGGGGCAGTGAAAAACTGTTTTTT.